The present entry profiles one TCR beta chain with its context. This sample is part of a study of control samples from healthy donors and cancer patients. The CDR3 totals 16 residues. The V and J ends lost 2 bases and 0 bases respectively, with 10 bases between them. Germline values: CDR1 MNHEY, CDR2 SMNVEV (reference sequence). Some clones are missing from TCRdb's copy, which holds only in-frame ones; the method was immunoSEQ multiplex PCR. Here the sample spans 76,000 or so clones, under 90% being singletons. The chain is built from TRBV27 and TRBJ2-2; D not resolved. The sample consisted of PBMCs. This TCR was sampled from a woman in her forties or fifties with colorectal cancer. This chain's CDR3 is CASSLEAPANTGELFF. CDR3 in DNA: TGTGCCAGCAGTTTAGAAGCCCCAGCGAACACCGGGGAGCTGTTTTTT.